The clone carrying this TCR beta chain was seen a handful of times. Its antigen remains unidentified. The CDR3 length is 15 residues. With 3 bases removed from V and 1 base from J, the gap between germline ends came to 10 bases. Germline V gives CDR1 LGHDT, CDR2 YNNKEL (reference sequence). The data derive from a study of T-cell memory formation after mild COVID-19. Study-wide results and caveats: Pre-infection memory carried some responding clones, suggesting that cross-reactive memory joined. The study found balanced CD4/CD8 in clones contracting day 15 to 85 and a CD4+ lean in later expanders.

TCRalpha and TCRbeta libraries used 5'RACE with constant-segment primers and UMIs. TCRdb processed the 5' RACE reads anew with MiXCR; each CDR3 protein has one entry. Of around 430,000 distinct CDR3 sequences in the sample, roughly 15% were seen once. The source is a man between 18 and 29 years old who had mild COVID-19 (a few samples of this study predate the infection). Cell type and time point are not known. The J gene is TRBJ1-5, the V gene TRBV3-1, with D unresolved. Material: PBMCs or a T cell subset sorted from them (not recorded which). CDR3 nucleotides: TGTGCCAGCAGCCATCTGCCGGACAGCAATCAGCCCCAGCATTTT. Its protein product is CASSHLPDSNQPQHF.